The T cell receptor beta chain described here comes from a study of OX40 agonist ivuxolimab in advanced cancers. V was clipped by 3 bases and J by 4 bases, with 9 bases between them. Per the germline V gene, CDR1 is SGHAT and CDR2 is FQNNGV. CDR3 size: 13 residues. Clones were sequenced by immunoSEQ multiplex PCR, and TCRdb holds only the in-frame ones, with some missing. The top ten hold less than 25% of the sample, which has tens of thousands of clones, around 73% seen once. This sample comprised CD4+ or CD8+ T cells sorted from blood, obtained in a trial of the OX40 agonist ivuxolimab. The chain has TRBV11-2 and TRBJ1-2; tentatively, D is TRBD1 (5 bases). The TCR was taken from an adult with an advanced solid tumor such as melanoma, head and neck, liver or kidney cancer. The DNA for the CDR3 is TGTGCCAGCAGCTTGGGGCCGCTCTATGGCTACACCTTC. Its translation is CASSLGPLYGYTF.